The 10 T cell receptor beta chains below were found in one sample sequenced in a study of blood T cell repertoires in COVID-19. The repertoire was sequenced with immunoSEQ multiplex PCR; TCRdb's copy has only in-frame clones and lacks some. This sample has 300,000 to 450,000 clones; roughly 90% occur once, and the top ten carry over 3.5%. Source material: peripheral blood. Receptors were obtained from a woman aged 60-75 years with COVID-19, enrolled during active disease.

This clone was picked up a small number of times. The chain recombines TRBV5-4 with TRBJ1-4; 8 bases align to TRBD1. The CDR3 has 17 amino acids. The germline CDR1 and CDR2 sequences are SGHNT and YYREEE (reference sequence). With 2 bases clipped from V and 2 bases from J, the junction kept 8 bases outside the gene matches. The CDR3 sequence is CASSFRSGGRTNEKLFF. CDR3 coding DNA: TGTGCCAGCAGCTTCCGGTCAGGGGGCAGGACTAATGAAAAACTGTTTTTT.

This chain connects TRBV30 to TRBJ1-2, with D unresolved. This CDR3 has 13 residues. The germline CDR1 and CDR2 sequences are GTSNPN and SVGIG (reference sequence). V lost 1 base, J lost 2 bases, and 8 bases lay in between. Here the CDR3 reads CAWSDARNYGYTF. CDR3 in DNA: TGTGCCTGGAGTGATGCCAGAAACTATGGCTACACCTTC.

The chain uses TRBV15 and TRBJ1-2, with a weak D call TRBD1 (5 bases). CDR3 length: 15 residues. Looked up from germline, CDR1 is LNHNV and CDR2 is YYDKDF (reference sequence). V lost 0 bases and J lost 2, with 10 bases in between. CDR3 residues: CATSRDGGVNYGYTF. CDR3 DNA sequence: TGTGCCACCAGCAGAGACGGGGGGGTGAACTATGGCTACACCTTC.

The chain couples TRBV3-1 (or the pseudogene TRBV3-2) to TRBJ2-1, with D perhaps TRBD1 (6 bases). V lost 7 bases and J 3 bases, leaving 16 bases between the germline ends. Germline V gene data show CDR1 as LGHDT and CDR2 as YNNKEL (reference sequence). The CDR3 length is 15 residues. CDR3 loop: CASNLRGNLYNEQFF. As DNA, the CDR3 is TGTGCCAGCAATTTGAGGGGGAACCTCTACAATGAGCAGTTCTTC.

This CDR3 reads CASCPDRATGQPQHF. In DNA form, the CDR3 reads TGTGCCAGTTGCCCGGACAGGGCGACTGGTCAGCCCCAGCATTTT. The chain recombines TRBV27 with TRBJ1-5; 8 bases are a match to TRBD1. CDR3 length equals 15 residues. J lost 6 bases, V lost 9 bases, and 13 bases had no gene match. CDR1 is MNHEY, CDR2 SMNVEV, per germline (reference sequence).

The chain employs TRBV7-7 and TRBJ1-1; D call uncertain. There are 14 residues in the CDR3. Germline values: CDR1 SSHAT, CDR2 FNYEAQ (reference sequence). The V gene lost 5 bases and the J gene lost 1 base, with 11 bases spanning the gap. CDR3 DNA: TGTGCCAGCAGCCCCCTTGGAGAGAACACTGAAGCTTTCTTT. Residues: CASSPLGENTEAFF.

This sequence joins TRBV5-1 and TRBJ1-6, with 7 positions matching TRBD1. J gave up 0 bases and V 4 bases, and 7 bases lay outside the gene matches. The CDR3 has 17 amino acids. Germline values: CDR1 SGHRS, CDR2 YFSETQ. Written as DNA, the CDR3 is TGCGCCAGCAGCCCTTCGACAGGGAGCTCCTATAATTCACCCCTCCACTTT. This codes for CASSPSTGSSYNSPLHF.

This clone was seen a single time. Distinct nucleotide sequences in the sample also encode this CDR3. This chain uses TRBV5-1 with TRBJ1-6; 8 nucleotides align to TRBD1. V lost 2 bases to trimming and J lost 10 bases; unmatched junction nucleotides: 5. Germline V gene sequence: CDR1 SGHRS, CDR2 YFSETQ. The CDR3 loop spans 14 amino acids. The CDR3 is CASSFGQGISPLHF. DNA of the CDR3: TGCGCCAGCAGCTTCGGACAGGGTATCTCACCCCTCCACTTT. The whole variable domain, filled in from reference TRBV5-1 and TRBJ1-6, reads KAGVTQTPRYLIKTRGQQVTLSCSPISGHRSVSWYQQTPGQGLQFLFEYFSETQRNKGNFPGRFSGRQFSNSRSEMNVSTLELGDSALYLCASSFGQGISPLHFGNGTRLTVT.

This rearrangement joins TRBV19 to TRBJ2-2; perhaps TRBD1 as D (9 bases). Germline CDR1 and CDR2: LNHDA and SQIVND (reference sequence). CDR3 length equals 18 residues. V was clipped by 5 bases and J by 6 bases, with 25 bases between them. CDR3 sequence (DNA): TGTGCCAGTAGTGGGACTAGAGCCGGGACAGGGAGATCCGGGGAGCTGTTTTTT. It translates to CASSGTRAGTGRSGELFF.

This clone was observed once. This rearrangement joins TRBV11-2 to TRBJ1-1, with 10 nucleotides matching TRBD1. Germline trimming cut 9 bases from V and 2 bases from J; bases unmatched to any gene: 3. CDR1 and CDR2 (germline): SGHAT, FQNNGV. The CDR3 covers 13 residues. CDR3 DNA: TGTGCCAGTGGACAGGGGGGTAACACTGAAGCTTTCTTT. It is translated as CASGQGGNTEAFF.